Below, 10 T cell receptor beta chains from the same sample are listed, as sequenced in a study of T cell changes during pregnancy in multiple sclerosis. Using immunoSEQ multiplex PCR, the repertoire was profiled, and TCRdb retains in-frame clones only, with some absent. The data contain approximately 64,000 clones, 80% to 95% of them singletons. This specimen was peripheral blood, taken in the second trimester of pregnancy. All receptors derive from a female donor in good health, enrolled as a control in a pregnancy study.

Here the CDR3 reads CASSKGRGTNYGYTF. CDR3 nucleotide sequence: TGTGCCAGCAGCAAAGGCAGGGGGACGAACTATGGCTACACCTTC. V and J are TRBV21-1 and TRBJ1-2; TRBD1, as called in the table, went unchecked against the DNA. TRBV21-1 is a known pseudogene. The CDR3 runs 15 residues.

The genes are TRBV19 and TRBJ2-7; TRBD2 is a possible D gene (6 bases). V was pared by 1 base and J by 1 base, with 11 bases between. The CDR3 length is 15 residues. Germline lookup yields CDR1 LNHDA and CDR2 SQIVND (reference sequence). DNA of the CDR3: TGTGCCAGTAGTATAGGTCCGGGGGTATCCTACGAGCAGTACTTC. Translating it yields CASSIGPGVSYEQYF.

This clone has a single count. This chain uses TRBV27 with TRBJ1-1; D not resolved. The CDR3 runs 13 residues. Looked up from germline, CDR1 is MNHEY and CDR2 is SMNVEV (reference sequence). Trimming cost V 3 bases and J 1 base, with 6 bases left between them. In DNA form, the CDR3 reads TGTGCCAGCAGTTTTGGAGCGAACACTGAAGCTTTCTTT. Translating it yields CASSFGANTEAFF.

V usage is TRBV9 and J usage is TRBJ2-1; 7 bases match TRBD2. CDR1 is SGDLS, CDR2 YYNGEE, per germline. Trimming cost V 5 bases and J 6 bases; bases outside gene matches: 11. The CDR3 has 15 amino acids. The CDR3 DNA follows: TGTGCCAGCAGTCTCACGGGGGGTAGCGGCAATGAGCAGTTCTTC. This translates into CASSLTGGSGNEQFF.

The count of this clone is one. This rearrangement joins TRBV19 to TRBJ2-2; TRBD2 matches 10 bases. Germline V gene data show CDR1 as LNHDA and CDR2 as SQIVND (reference sequence). The V gene end was trimmed by 5 bases and the J gene end by 0 bases; junction bases not matched to a gene: 18. The CDR3 extends over 21 amino acids. The DNA for the CDR3 is TGTGCCAGTAGTCAGGCTAGCGGGAGCTCTCGACCCGACTCGAACACCGGGGAGCTGTTTTTT. It specifies CASSQASGSSRPDSNTGELFF.

The chain is built from TRBV7-2 and TRBJ2-1; TRBD1 matches at 7 bases. The CDR3 has 15 amino acids. CDR1 SGHTA and CDR2 FQGNSA come from the germline V gene. V shed 4 bases, J shed 5 bases, and the junction held 8 bases outside the gene matches. CDR3: CASSSRQGWNNEQFF. CDR3 nucleotides: TGTGCCAGCAGCTCGCGACAGGGTTGGAACAATGAGCAGTTCTTC.

This clone was seen just once. The chain uses TRBV20-1 and TRBJ1-2, with 8 positions matching TRBD1. Germline CDR1 and CDR2: DFQATT and SNEGSKA (reference sequence). This CDR3 region has 11 residues. The V segment lost 6 bases and the J segment 7 bases; nucleotides outside the gene matches: 4. The CDR3 DNA reads as TGCAGTGCCATGGACAGGGCTGGCTACACCTTC. Encoded protein: CSAMDRAGYTF.

The chain couples TRBV6-5 to TRBJ1-5; D not resolved. Germline-derived CDR1 and CDR2 are MNHEY and SVGAGI. The CDR3 has 14 amino acids. V lost 2 bases and J 6 bases, leaving 11 bases between the germline ends. CDR3 DNA: TGTGCCAGCAGTTACCGTACGGCAGGTCAGCCCCAGCATTTT. Residues: CASSYRTAGQPQHF.

The chain links TRBV2 to TRBJ2-1; TRBD1 might be the D (6 bases). Germline-derived CDR1 and CDR2 are SNHLY and FYNNEI. The CDR3 is 13 amino acids. V lost 6 bases, J lost 3 bases, and 9 bases lay in between. As DNA, the CDR3 is TGTGCCAGCAGACGACAGGACTACAATGAGCAGTTCTTC. Encoded protein: CASRRQDYNEQFF.

The CDR3 nucleotides read TGTGCCAGCAGCTTAAAGTTGCTGGGGCCTACTGAAGCTTTCTTT. This codes for CASSLKLLGPTEAFF. The chain links TRBV7-6 to TRBJ1-1; TRBD1 is a possible D gene (5 bases). The CDR3 is 15 amino acids. Germline lookup yields CDR1 SGHVS and CDR2 FNYEAQ. V lost 2 bases and J lost 5, with 15 bases in between.